This is a list of T cell receptor beta chains from one sample in a study of shared clonotypes between healthy human individuals. TCRdb's table, derived via immunoSEQ multiplex PCR, lists solely in-frame clones and lacks some. Of around 2.5 million clones listed, 93% are singletons. The specimen was naive CD4+ T cells from PBMCs. The receptors come from a man aged 18 to 30 in good health. Some clones in this sample may be carry-over from other donors' samples. Each CDR3 is given with its conserved first and last residue. D genes are given only for firm matches. Expanded clones are given a class, and other clones once, few, many or no size at all.

TRBJ1-3 TRBV18 TRBD1 - TGTGCCAGCTCACGGGTCCGGACAGGGGTAGACACCATATATTTT CASSRVRTGVDTIYF
TRBJ1-1 TRBV7-3 - - TGTGCCAGCAGCTCAGACTTGGGCACTGAAGCTTTCTTT CASSSDLGTEAFF
TRBJ1-2 TRBV5-1 - - TGCGCCAGCTCCGGACAGCTCGCCTATGGCTACACCTTC CASSGQLAYGYTF
TRBJ1-5 TRBV19 - - TGTGCCAGTAGTATTAAGGGAGGCAATCAGCCCCAGCATTTT CASSIKGGNQPQHF
TRBJ1-4 TRBV6-5 - - TGTGCCAGCAGTTACCGGCAGTTAGCAACTAATGAAAAACTGTTTTTT CASSYRQLATNEKLFF
TRBJ1-2 TRBV9 TRBD1 - TGTGCCAGCAGCGTAGGGGGACAGGCCTATGGCTACACCTTC CASSVGGQAYGYTF
TRBJ1-1 TRBV10-1 - - TGCGCCAGCAGTCAAGAGGGGGAAAGAGCTTTCTTT CASSQEGERAFF
TRBJ1-1 TRBV5-1 - - TGCGCCAGCAGCTTGGGGGCAGGGAATACCGCTTTCTTT CASSLGAGNTAFF
TRBJ2-4 TRBV5-1 - - TGCGCCAGCAGCTTGGCCGGCATGTCAGGTGAAAACATTCAGTACTTC CASSLAGMSGENIQYF
TRBJ2-2 TRBV9 TRBD2 - TGTGCCAGCAGCGAGAGGAGAGGAAAGGGACTAGGGACCGGGGAGCTGTTTTTT CASSERRGKGLGTGELFF
TRBJ1-5 TRBV2 - - TGTGCCAGCAGTGACAGGTCTAATCAGCCCCAGCATTTT CASSDRSNQPQHF
TRBJ2-1 TRBV5-4 - - TGTGCCAGCAGCTCCTTTCCCAATGAGCAGTTCTTC CASSSFPNEQFF
TRBJ2-1 TRBV7-3 - - TGTGCCAGCAGCCAAAGTGGGGCACTAGGAGCCTACAATGAGCAGTTCTTC CASSQSGALGAYNEQFF
TRBJ2-7 TRBV6-5 TRBD1 - TGTGCCAGCGAAGCATCCGGGACAGCTTCCTACGAGCAGTACTTC CASEASGTASYEQYF
TRBJ2-2 TRBV5-1 - - TGCGCCAGCAGCTCAAAAATGAACACCGGGGAGCTGTTTTTT CASSSKMNTGELFF
TRBJ1-1 TRBV10-3 - - TGTGCCATCAGTGAGCCAAAAGGAGCCCCGACTGAAGCTTTCTTT CAISEPKGAPTEAFF
TRBJ2-7 TRBV7-9 TRBD1 - TGTGCCAGCAGCCTGGCTAGGACAGGGGGCCACGAGCAGTACTTC CASSLARTGGHEQYF
TRBJ2-1 TRBV7-2 TRBD1 - TGTGCCAGCAGCCCTGGGACAGGGGGATACAATGAGCAGTTCTTC CASSPGTGGYNEQFF
TRBJ2-4 TRBV7-8 TRBD1 - TGTGCCAGCAGCTTAGGGGCGGGACAGGGCAACATTCAGTACTTC CASSLGAGQGNIQYF
TRBJ1-3 TRBV2 - - TGTGCCAGCAGTGACGGCAGGGCGGGAAACACCATATATTTT CASSDGRAGNTIYF
TRBJ2-7 TRBV7-2 - - TGTGCCAGCAGCTTCCTCGGTTCCTACGAGCAGTACTTC CASSFLGSYEQYF
TRBJ2-5 TRBV19 - - TGTGCCAGTAGTAAGGGACTTCAAGAGACCCAGTACTTC CASSKGLQETQYF
TRBJ2-3 TRBV5-4 TRBD1 - TGTGCCAGCAGCCCGAGACAGGGGGCTAGCACAGATACGCAGTATTTT CASSPRQGASTDTQYF
TRBJ2-3 TRBV7-3 - - TGTGCCAGCAGCTCCCGTGAATTCGCGGGTAGCACAGATACGCAGTATTTT CASSSREFAGSTDTQYF
TRBJ1-4 TRBV28 TRBD1 once TGTGCCAGCAGAACACAGGGGGCCGGAACTAATGAAAAACTGTTTTTT CASRTQGAGTNEKLFF
TRBJ2-2 TRBV19 - - TGTGCCAGTAGTATAGTGTTGAGTTCCGGGGAGCTGTTTTTT CASSIVLSSGELFF
TRBJ2-6 TRBV6-1 - - TGTGCCAGCAGTGTGTGGGGCTCTGGGGCCAACGTCCTGACTTTC CASSVWGSGANVLTF
TRBJ1-1 TRBV18 - - TGTGCCAGCTCACCCACGGACAGAGTGAACACTGAAGCTTTCTTT CASSPTDRVNTEAFF
TRBJ2-7 TRBV5-8 - - TGTGCCAGCAGTCAGTGGGGGGAAGGCTACGAGCAGTACTTC CASSQWGEGYEQYF
TRBJ2-3 TRBV7-9 - - TGTGCCAGCAGCCTTTCCGACTTTAAGCCAGATACGCAGTATTTT CASSLSDFKPDTQYF
TRBJ1-4 TRBV6-1 - - TGTGCCAGCAGTGAGGGATCGGGAATGGATGAAAAACTGTTTTTT CASSEGSGMDEKLFF
TRBJ2-5 TRBV5-1 TRBD1 - TGCGCCAGCAGCCAGGACAGGGGGGGACAAGAGACCCAGTACTTC CASSQDRGGQETQYF
TRBJ1-5 TRBV6-6 - once TGTGCCAGCATGCGGTTTAGCAATCAGCCCCAGCATTTT CASMRFSNQPQHF
TRBJ1-1 TRBV5-5 - - TGTGCCAGCAGCTTGAGGGCAGCGAACACTGAAGCTTTCTTT CASSLRAANTEAFF
TRBJ1-2 TRBV2 - - TGTGCCAGCAGTGCTCGCAGAAACTATGGCTACACCTTC CASSARRNYGYTF
TRBJ1-1 TRBV7-3 TRBD1 - TGTGCCAGCAGCTTACAGGGGGCGGACACTGAAGCTTTCTTT CASSLQGADTEAFF
TRBJ1-1 TRBV6-5 TRBD1 - TGTGCCAGCAGTTCCCTCAAGGGGGCAAGGGGGACTGAAGCTTTCTTT CASSSLKGARGTEAFF
TRBJ1-5 TRBV6-5 TRBD1 - TGTGCCAGCAGGGGACAGGGTAATCAGCCCCAGCATTTT CASRGQGNQPQHF
TRBJ2-1 TRBV5-1 - - TGCGCCAGCAGCTTTGGGGGCCTAGCCCGACCGGGCGAGCAGTTCTTC CASSFGGLARPGEQFF
TRBJ2-5 TRBV28 - once TGTGCCAGCAGTGCCCGGCAGGAGACCCAGTACTTC CASSARQETQYF
TRBJ1-3 TRBV5-1 - - TGCGCCAGCAGCCCGGATGGGGGGCTCGGAAACACCATATATTTT CASSPDGGLGNTIYF
TRBJ2-1 TRBV4-1 TRBD2 - TGCGCCAGCAGCCAAGATAGGGGTAGCGGGAGGGTTAAAAATGAGCAGTTCTTC CASSQDRGSGRVKNEQFF
TRBJ2-2 TRBV5-1 TRBD2 - TGCGCCAGCAGCTTGTGGCCCCCCACTAGCGGGAACACCGGGGAGCTGTTTTTT CASSLWPPTSGNTGELFF
TRBJ2-7 TRBV27 TRBD2 - TGTGCCAGCAGTCTCCGTGAGATTGCGGGAGGTCTGTACTTC CASSLREIAGGLYF
TRBJ2-7 TRBV19 - - TGTGCCAGTAGTATAGAGGCACAGGTCCACGAGCAGTACTTC CASSIEAQVHEQYF
TRBJ2-5 TRBV19 - - TGTGCCAGTAGCTCCCGAGAGACCCAGTACTTC CASSSRETQYF
TRBJ2-7 TRBV27 - - TGTGCCAGCAGCCTCGGACAACCCTACGAGCAGTACTTC CASSLGQPYEQYF
TRBJ2-1 TRBV30 - - TGTGCCTGGAGTGTCAAGCGGGCTGAGCAGTTCTTC CAWSVKRAEQFF
TRBJ2-5 TRBV5-1 - - TGCGCCAGCAGCTTGGCGCGAGAGACCCAGTACTTC CASSLARETQYF